The source of this T cell receptor beta chain is a study of T cells in Graves' hyperthyroidism and ophthalmopathy. General observations from the study: Researchers found most expanded thyroid clonotypes above 0.001 in blood as well. Researchers report that a 13 V-J model separated ophthalmopathy from stable hyperthyroidism.

Germline V gene lookup returns CDR1 ENHRY and CDR2 SYGVKD. This CDR3 has 14 amino acids. The V and J ends lost 11 bases and 6 bases respectively, with 21 bases between them. Patients aged 18 to 65 with hyperthyroidism were newly diagnosed, with duration under 2 months. Amplification of TCR beta CDR3 regions used RNA as the template. An initial round of RT-PCR targeting the TCR CDR3 relied on the HTBI primer set. TCRdb re-derived calls from the multiplex PCR reads in MiXCR, one entry per CDR3 protein. This sample has around 200,000 distinct CDR3 sequences, with around 15% found just once. This clonotype was picked up many times. What it binds is not known.

Sequenced material: blood. This receptor was taken from a woman between 50 and 59 years old with Graves' hyperthyroidism. This chain connects TRBV10-3 to TRBJ2-3; D may be TRBD1 or TRBD2 (6 bases each). The CDR3 nucleotides read TGTGCCGCCCGCGGAGGGGGAGGAGCGGATACGCAGTATTTT. Encoded protein: CAARGGGGADTQYF.